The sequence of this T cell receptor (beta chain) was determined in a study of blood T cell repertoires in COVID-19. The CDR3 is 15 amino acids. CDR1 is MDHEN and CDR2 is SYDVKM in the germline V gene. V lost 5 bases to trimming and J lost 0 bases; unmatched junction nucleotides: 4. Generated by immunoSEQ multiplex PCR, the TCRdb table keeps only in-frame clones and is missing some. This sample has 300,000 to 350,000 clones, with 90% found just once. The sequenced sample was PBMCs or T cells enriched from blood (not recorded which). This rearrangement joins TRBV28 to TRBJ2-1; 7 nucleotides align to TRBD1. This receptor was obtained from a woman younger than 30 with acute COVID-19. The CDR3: CASSAPGGSYNEQFF. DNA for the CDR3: TGTGCCAGCAGTGCACCAGGGGGCTCCTACAATGAGCAGTTCTTC.